This T cell receptor (beta chain) appears in the sequencing data of a study of naive and memory T cell subsets. Study-level findings and limits: TCR transcript changes with activation or differentiation may affect this RNA method.

The germline V gene encodes CDR1 SGHDN and CDR2 FVKESK. The CDR3 runs to 17 residues. Trimming took off 0 bases at V and 0 bases at J, with 13 bases between the two ends. At least ten counts were recorded for this clonotype. No antigen is known for it. An oligonucleotide containing a UMI was ligated to the 3' end of TCR cDNA. Whole blood, 2.5 ml, came from adult healthy volunteers. Ligated cDNA underwent four rounds of PCR with nested alpha and beta constant region primers and SP2. Alpha and beta constant region primers primed reverse transcription for blood and skin samples. TCRdb passed the 5' RACE reads through MiXCR, listing each CDR3 protein once. The sample yields roughly 56,000 distinct CDR3 sequences, 7.2% seen once.

The TCR sequence derives from a male donor in good health. The V call is TRBV14, the J call TRBJ2-3; D is undetermined. Here the CDR3 DNA reads TGTGCCAGCAGCCAAGATAGGCTACCCTCTAGCACAGATACGCAGTATTTT. It yields the protein CASSQDRLPSSTDTQYF.